This TCR beta chain emerged from a study of cytomegalovirus exposure and HLA in healthy donors. This CDR3 is 14 amino acids long. Trimming took 9 bases from V and 2 from J, leaving 16 bases between them. The V gene's germline CDR1 is MDHEN and CDR2 SYDVKM. The PCR made use of 60 Vbeta and 13 Jbeta primers. Using immunoSEQ multiplex PCR, the repertoire was profiled, and TCRdb retains in-frame clones only, with some absent. The sample has 200,000 to 250,000 clones, 65% to 80% seen once; the top ten hold about 1.7%. Sequencing was carried out using PBMCs. This TCR was recovered from a middle-aged man in good health and CMV-seronegative. The gene calls are TRBV28 and TRBJ1-2; D is uncertain. This chain's CDR3 is CASLPTTSNYGYTF. CDR3 DNA: TGTGCCAGTTTGCCCACAACCTCCAACTATGGCTACACCTTC.